The rows below give T cell receptor beta chains drawn from one sample of a study of T cell changes during pregnancy in multiple sclerosis. Assay: immunoSEQ multiplex PCR; the TCRdb copy retains only in-frame clones and omits some. The data show 60,000 or so clones, around nine tenths seen once. The sample comprised peripheral blood from another person, used as feeder cells. These receptors all come from a human donor whose cells served as feeder cells for cultures in a pregnancy study. The CDR3 runs from the conserved cysteine through the conserved F or W. The D gene is left open where the match is weak. Rows give clone size only sometimes, using once, few, many, or a class for an expanded clone.

>TRBV9|TRBJ2-1|16|NA|TRBD2
CASSVGGTNSYNEQFF
TGTGCCAGCAGCGTAGGAGGGACTAACTCCTACAATGAGCAGTTCTTC
>TRBV29-1|TRBJ2-1|10|NA|NA
CSTRENEQFF
TGCAGCACAAGGGAAAATGAGCAGTTCTTC
>TRBV7-3|TRBJ2-2|16|NA|NA
CASSLRGGENTGELFF
TGTGCCAGCAGCTTAAGGGGCGGAGAGAACACCGGGGAGCTGTTTTTT
>TRBV27|TRBJ1-6|14|NA|NA
CASSPGDYNSPLHF
TGTGCCAGCAGTCCCGGGGACTATAATTCACCCCTCCACTTT
>TRBV10-3|TRBJ1-1|14|NA|NA
CAISGQGPNTEAFF
TGTGCCATCAGTGGGCAGGGCCCGAACACTGAAGCTTTCTTT
>TRBV7-9|TRBJ2-7|12|NA|NA
CASSLGDYEQYF
TGTGCCAGCAGTCTAGGGGACTACGAGCAGTACTTC
>TRBV9|TRBJ2-7|15|NA|NA
CASSVGRSGLYEQYF
TGTGCCAGCAGCGTAGGAAGATCGGGCCTCTACGAGCAGTACTTC
>TRBV5-1|TRBJ1-2|15|NA|TRBD1
CASSLVARQGSGYTF
TGCGCCAGCAGCTTGGTGGCCCGACAGGGGTCTGGCTACACCTTC
>TRBV5-8|TRBJ2-5|15|NA|NA
CASISGPNSQETQYF
TGTGCCTCCATATCCGGACCTAATAGTCAAGAGACCCAGTACTTC
>TRBV10-3|TRBJ1-2|11|NA|NA
CATGAGSGYTF
TGTGCCACCGGGGCGGGGTCCGGCTACACCTTC
>TRBV6-1|TRBJ2-5|14|NA|NA
CASSEMAARETQYF
TGTGCCAGCAGTGAGATGGCGGCCCGAGAGACCCAGTACTTC
>TRBV14|TRBJ1-1|16|NA|NA
CASSLIGRTEGTEAFF
TGTGCCAGCAGCCTTATTGGGCGGACAGAAGGCACTGAAGCTTTCTTT
>TRBV30|TRBJ1-5|15|NA|NA
CAWSVSWGFNQPQHF
TGTGCCTGGAGTGTTTCATGGGGATTTAATCAGCCCCAGCATTTT
>TRBV7-9|TRBJ1-1|17|NA|TRBD1
CASSLATGRGRNTEAFF
TGTGCCAGCAGCTTAGCGACAGGGCGAGGTCGGAACACTGAAGCTTTCTTT
>TRBV6-5|TRBJ2-2|15|NA|NA
CASSQVPANTGELFF
TGTGCCAGCAGCCAGGTTCCGGCGAACACCGGGGAGCTGTTTTTT
>TRBV30|TRBJ2-6|16|NA|TRBD2
CAWSPRGDSGANVLTF
TGTGCCTGGAGTCCCCGGGGGGACTCTGGGGCCAACGTCCTGACTTTC
>TRBV5-6|TRBJ1-2|15|NA|TRBD1
CASSFRDSVNYGYTF
TGTGCCAGCAGCTTCAGGGACAGCGTGAACTATGGCTACACCTTC
>TRBV7-8|TRBJ2-1|16|NA|TRBD2
CASSLGLAGRYNEQFF
TGTGCCAGCAGCTTAGGTCTAGCGGGACGGTACAATGAGCAGTTCTTC
>TRBV19|TRBJ2-3|15|NA|NA
CASSWTFPSTDTQYF
TGTGCCAGTAGTTGGACTTTCCCTAGCACAGATACGCAGTATTTT
>TRBV7-3|TRBJ2-1|12|NA|NA
CASSFAGGEQFF
TGTGCCAGCAGCTTTGCTGGGGGTGAGCAGTTCTTC
>TRBV7-3|TRBJ2-2|14|NA|NA
CASSPHRQAGELFF
TGTGCCAGCAGCCCCCACAGGCAGGCCGGGGAGCTGTTTTTT
>TRBV28|TRBJ2-1|16|NA|TRBD2
CASTSPGGDSYNEQFF
TGTGCCAGCACGTCCCCCGGGGGGGACTCCTACAATGAGCAGTTCTTC
>TRBV7-9|TRBJ1-2|12|NA|NA
CASSRLNYGYTF
TGTGCCAGCAGCCGACTTAACTATGGCTACACCTTC
>TRBV28|TRBJ1-4|16|NA|TRBD1
CASSPSGQGPNEKLFF
TGTGCCAGCAGTCCCTCGGGACAGGGACCTAATGAAAAACTGTTTTTT
>TRBV7-2|TRBJ1-2|12|NA|TRBD1
CASSQTGQGYTF
TGTGCCAGCAGCCAGACAGGGCAGGGCTACACCTTC
>TRBV29-1|TRBJ2-5|13|NA|TRBD2
CSVETSGEETQYF
TGCAGCGTTGAAACTAGCGGAGAAGAGACCCAGTACTTC
>TRBV2|TRBJ1-1|11|once|NA
CATWKNTEAFF
TGTGCCACCTGGAAGAACACTGAAGCTTTCTTT
>TRBV9|TRBJ1-4|14|NA|NA
CASSPQTLGGKLFF
TGTGCCAGCAGCCCCCAGACTTTGGGGGGGAAACTGTTTTTT
>TRBV19|TRBJ2-6|15|NA|NA
CASSIGGVGANVLTF
TGTGCCAGTAGTATTGGCGGGGTTGGGGCCAACGTCCTGACTTTC
>TRBV4-2|TRBJ2-7|15|NA|TRBD2
CASSQGLAGAYEQYF
TGTGCCAGCAGCCAGGGACTAGCGGGGGCCTACGAGCAGTACTTC
>TRBV18|TRBJ1-1|15|NA|NA
CASSRRDRQNTEAFF
TGTGCCAGCTCACGGAGAGACAGGCAGAACACTGAAGCTTTCTTT
>TRBV4-3|TRBJ2-1|14|NA|NA
CASSQFLSGNEQFF
TGCGCCAGCAGCCAGTTTCTTTCGGGCAATGAGCAGTTCTTC
>TRBV7-2|TRBJ1-3|15|once|NA
CASSPRRGRGNTIYF
TGTGCCAGCAGCCCTCGGAGAGGGCGAGGGAACACCATATATTTT
>TRBV4-3|TRBJ1-3|18|NA|NA
CASSQVSGVGQSGNTIYF
TGCGCCAGCAGCCAAGTTAGTGGGGTCGGGCAGTCTGGAAACACCATATATTTT
>TRBV5-1|TRBJ2-2|15|NA|TRBD2
CASSPSGAPAGELFF
TGCGCCAGCAGCCCTAGCGGAGCGCCAGCCGGGGAGCTGTTTTTT
>TRBV19|TRBJ2-7|14|few|NA
CASSIDEQTYEQYF
TGTGCCAGTAGTATAGACGAGCAAACCTACGAGCAGTACTTC
>TRBV7-9|TRBJ1-6|16|NA|NA
CASSSFRGSGNSPLHF
TGTGCCAGCAGCTCCTTTAGGGGGTCGGGGAATTCACCCCTCCACTTT
>TRBV13|TRBJ2-5|16|NA|TRBD2
CASSKRGPGGYETQYF
TGTGCCAGCAGCAAACGGGGACCCGGGGGGTACGAGACCCAGTACTTC
>TRBV15|TRBJ2-1|16|NA|NA
CATSSYRRSSYNEQFF
TGTGCCACCAGCAGCTACAGGCGGAGCTCCTACAATGAGCAGTTCTTC
>TRBV9|TRBJ1-5|15|NA|NA
CASSVVANPNQPQHF
TGTGCCAGCAGCGTAGTGGCCAACCCCAATCAGCCCCAGCATTTT
>TRBV28|TRBJ2-7|15|NA|NA
CASSSGGRRGYEQYF
TGTGCCAGCAGCAGTGGGGGGCGACGTGGCTACGAGCAGTACTTC
>TRBV30|TRBJ2-7|12|NA|TRBD1
CAFTQGVGEQYF
TGTGCCTTTACACAGGGGGTGGGGGAGCAGTACTTC
>TRBV7-2|TRBJ2-3|13|few|NA
CASSSYSTDTQYF
TGTGCCAGCAGCTCTTACAGCACAGATACGCAGTATTTT
>TRBV29-1|TRBJ1-1|14|NA|TRBD1
CSVKGDRVGTEAFF
TGCAGCGTTAAAGGGGACAGGGTAGGAACTGAAGCTTTCTTT
>TRBV27|TRBJ2-2|14|NA|NA
CASSSIPLAGELFF
TGTGCCAGCAGCTCGATCCCGCTCGCCGGGGAGCTGTTTTTT
>TRBV18|TRBJ1-4|15|NA|NA
CASSPTKGSNEKLFF
TGTGCCAGCTCACCAACGAAGGGCTCTAATGAAAAACTGTTTTTT
>TRBV5-6|TRBJ2-1|15|NA|TRBD1
CASSRGTGHANEQFF
TGTGCCAGCAGCAGGGGGACAGGGCATGCCAATGAGCAGTTCTTC